The 26 T cell receptor beta chains listed next were all sequenced from one sample in a study of cytomegalovirus exposure and HLA in healthy donors. Both 60 Vbeta primers and 13 Jbeta primers went into the PCR. Some clones are missing from TCRdb's copy, which holds only in-frame ones; the method was immunoSEQ multiplex PCR. This sample has nearly 200,000 clones; 82% occur once, and the top ten carry approximately 6.5%. Sequencing was done on a sample of PBMCs. The receptors stem from a woman aged 50 to 60 in good health and CMV-seropositive.

This sequence joins TRBV18 and TRBJ2-2; D possibly corresponds to TRBD1 (5 bases). This CDR3 comprises 15 residues. Looked up from germline, CDR1 is KGHSH and CDR2 is LQKENI. V lost 0 bases to trimming and J lost 0 bases, with 5 bases between them. CDR3 nucleotides: TGTGCCAGCTCACCACCGGGGCCGAACACCGGGGAGCTGTTTTTT. Translation gives CASSPPGPNTGELFF.

The chain carries TRBV28 and TRBJ2-7; TRBD2 might be the D (6 bases). V lost 5 bases and J 7 bases, leaving 18 bases between the germline ends. Germline V gene data show CDR1 as MDHEN and CDR2 as SYDVKM. This CDR3 is built from 14 residues. The CDR3 loop reads CASSPSWRDGEQYF. The CDR3 nucleotides read TGTGCCAGCAGTCCGAGCTGGCGGGATGGTGAGCAGTACTTC.

As to this clone: Compared with germline, one end of the junction differs, possibly owing to a read error. The chain's CDR3 is CASSSDRPAKNSQYF. The DNA of the CDR3 is TGCGCCAGCAGCTCGGACAGACCAGCCAAAAACAGTCAGTACTTC. V and J are TRBV5-1 and TRBJ2-4; TRBD1 might be the D (6 bases). The CDR3 is 15 amino acids. The germline V gene has CDR1 SGHRS and CDR2 YFSETQ.

This clone has more than one count but fewer than ten. The V call is TRBV6-5, the J call TRBJ2-7; no firm D call. Germline V lookup: CDR1 MNHEY, CDR2 SVGAGI. V dropped 10 bases and J dropped 1 base, with 8 bases sitting between them. This CDR3 region has 11 residues. CDR3 DNA sequence: TGTGCCACTTATCAGTCCTACGAGCAGTACTTC. Its translation: CATYQSYEQYF.

This chain joins TRBV9 and TRBJ1-5; TRBD1 matches 7 bases. Per germline, CDR1 SGDLS and CDR2 YYNGEE. Trimming at V came to 0 bases and at J to 8 bases, leaving 8 bases not matched to a gene. The CDR3 has 15 amino acids. The CDR3 region is CASSVGQGILEPQHF. The CDR3 DNA sequence: TGTGCCAGCAGCGTAGGACAGGGCATCCTGGAGCCCCAGCATTTT.

This chain links TRBV5-1 with TRBJ2-1, with 8 bases lining up with TRBD2. There are 17 residues in the CDR3. Germline CDR1 reads SGHRS; CDR2 reads YFSETQ. V gave up 3 bases and J gave up 10 bases; unmatched junction bases: 18. This CDR3 is CASSSSRGGRTFEEQFF. The CDR3 region has the DNA TGCGCCAGCAGCTCATCCCGGGGGGGCCGGACCTTCGAAGAGCAGTTCTTC. Supplemented by reference TRBV5-1 and TRBJ2-1, the full variable domain reads KAGVTQTPRYLIKTRGQQVTLSCSPISGHRSVSWYQQTPGQGLQFLFEYFSETQRNKGNFPGRFSGRQFSNSRSEMNVSTLELGDSALYLCASSSSRGGRTFEEQFFGPGTRLTVL.

This chain uses TRBV19 with TRBJ2-7, with 8 bases fitting TRBD1. CDR1 LNHDA and CDR2 SQIVND come from the germline V gene (reference sequence). The CDR3 is 16 residues long. The junction had 13 bases not matched to a gene; V was cut back by 9 bases and J by 0 bases. The CDR3 sequence is CASRTGWTPISYEQYF. The CDR3, as DNA: TGTGCCAGCCGGACAGGGTGGACCCCTATCTCCTACGAGCAGTACTTC.

With regard to this clone: The same CDR3 arises from other DNA sequences in this sample as well. The chain employs TRBV6-5 and TRBJ2-7, with a tentative D call TRBD1 (6 bases). The germline CDR1 and CDR2 sequences are MNHEY and SVGAGI. The V end was cut by 11 bases, the J end by 4 bases, with 15 bases between. CDR3 length: 12 residues. CDR3 loop: CASSRGEYEQYF. In nucleotides, the CDR3 is TGTGCCTCTAGCAGGGGAGAGTACGAGCAGTACTTC.

The chain carries TRBV2 and TRBJ1-5; D gene ambiguous. The V end was cut by 4 bases, the J end by 4 bases, with 8 bases between. The CDR3 runs 13 residues. CDR1 and CDR2 from the germline V gene are SNHLY and FYNNEI. The CDR3 coding sequence is TGTGCCAGCAGTGTACGGGGTAATCAGCCCCAGCATTTT. As protein: CASSVRGNQPQHF.

The chain is built from TRBV6-6 and TRBJ2-1; 8 positions agree with TRBD2. The junction had 9 bases not matched to a gene; V was cut back by 2 bases and J by 6 bases. Per the germline V gene, CDR1 is MNHNY and CDR2 is SVGAGI (reference sequence). The CDR3 is 16 amino acids. Written as DNA, the CDR3 is TGTGCCAGCAGTTACGCGGCGGGAGGAGGGACCAATGAGCAGTTCTTC. This encodes CASSYAAGGGTNEQFF.

The chain employs TRBV30 and TRBJ2-1, with 11 bases fitting TRBD2. The CDR3 contains 12 residues. In germline, CDR1 is GTSNPN, CDR2 SVGIG (reference sequence). DNA for the CDR3: TGTACCGGGACTAGCGGTTTCAATGAGCAGTTCTTC. Its translation is CTGTSGFNEQFF.

The chain recombines TRBV19 with TRBJ1-1; 8 nucleotides line up with TRBD1. Germline V CDR1 and CDR2: LNHDA, SQIVND (reference sequence). J lost 3 bases, V lost 6 bases, and 6 bases had no gene match. The CDR3 spans 14 residues. The CDR3 loop reads CASRTGVKYTEAFF. The CDR3 region has the DNA TGTGCCAGTAGGACAGGGGTCAAGTACACTGAAGCTTTCTTT.

This clone appeared once. This sequence joins TRBV28 and TRBJ2-1; D possibly corresponds to TRBD2 (5 bases). This CDR3 comprises 12 residues. Trimming took off 10 bases at V and 3 bases at J, with 10 bases between the two ends. CDR1 is MDHEN, CDR2 SYDVKM, per germline. The chain's CDR3 is CATNGDYNEQFF. The CDR3 nucleotides read TGTGCCACCAACGGGGACTACAATGAGCAGTTCTTC.

This chain connects TRBV5-1 to TRBJ2-3; TRBD2 aligns across 8 bases. V dropped 0 bases and J dropped 5; count of bases not matched to a gene: 2. Germline CDR1 and CDR2: SGHRS and YFSETQ. The CDR3 is 14 residues long. This CDR3 is CASSLALAGDTQYF. CDR3 in DNA: TGCGCCAGCAGCTTGGCCCTAGCGGGAGATACGCAGTATTTT.

V and J are TRBV2 and TRBJ2-2, with TRBD2 identical over 14 bases. Germline CDR1 and CDR2: SNHLY and FYNNEI. The ends lost 3 bases at V and 0 bases at J; junction bases unmatched: 3. The CDR3 covers 18 residues. CDR3 sequence reads: CASSEGLAGATNTGELFF. The CDR3 region has the DNA TGTGCCAGCAGTGAGGGACTAGCGGGGGCCACGAACACCGGGGAGCTGTTTTTT. The whole variable domain, remainder taken from reference TRBV2 and TRBJ2-2, is EPEVTQTPSHQVTQMGQEVILRCVPISNHLYFYWYRQILGQKVEFLVSFYNNEISEKSEIFDDQFSVERPDGSNFTLKIRSTKLEDSAMYFCASSEGLAGATNTGELFFGEGSRLTVL.

The chain is built from TRBV7-2 and TRBJ2-7; 8 bases map to TRBD2. This CDR3 region has 11 residues. J gave up 9 bases and V 6 bases, and 4 bases lay outside the gene matches. CDR1 is SGHTA, CDR2 FQGNSA, per germline. The CDR3 sequence is CASSESGGQYF. CDR3 sequence (DNA): TGTGCCAGCAGTGAAAGCGGGGGGCAGTACTTC.

On this clone itself: A read error may account for a junction end that differs from germline. The chain carries TRBV15 and TRBJ2-4; 7 bases match TRBD2. The CDR3 consists of 16 residues. Germline-derived CDR1 and CDR2 are LNHNV and YYDKDF (reference sequence). The DNA for the CDR3 is TGTGCCACCAGCAGAGAGGGGAGGGATACCAAAAACAGTCAGTACTTC. Translation: CATSREGRDTKNSQYF.

The V gene is TRBV5-1, the J gene TRBJ1-3, with a tentative D call TRBD1 (6 bases). CDR3 length: 14 residues. Trimming removed 3 bases from V and 0 bases from J, with 7 bases in between. Germline V lookup: CDR1 SGHRS, CDR2 YFSETQ. The CDR3 sequence: CASSWTVSGNTIYF. The CDR3, as DNA: TGCGCCAGCAGCTGGACAGTCTCTGGAAACACCATATATTTT.

In DNA, the CDR3 is TGTGCCAGCACCGTGGGCGAGCGGGGATACGAGCAGTACTTC. This gives the protein CASTVGERGYEQYF. This chain uses TRBV5-8 with TRBJ2-7; 7 bases fit TRBD2. The germline gives CDR1 SGHTS, CDR2 YDEGEE. V lost 6 bases and J lost 4; bases outside the gene matches: 10. The CDR3 contains 14 residues.

On this clone itself: One junction end disagrees with the germline gene, perhaps due to a read error. The chain combines TRBV2 with TRBJ2-6, with D perhaps matching TRBD1 (5 bases). CDR3 length: 15 residues. Germline assignment: CDR1 SNHLY and CDR2 FYNNEI. The CDR3 here is CASSQDDSGANGLTF. The CDR3 DNA is TGTGCCAGCAGCCAAGACGACTCTGGGGCCAACGGCCTGACTTTC.

V gene TRBV10-3 combines with J gene TRBJ2-7; 8 bases agree with TRBD1. The CDR3 sequence is 20 residues long. CDR1 and CDR2 (germline): ENHRY, SYGVKD. J lost 4 bases, V lost 3 bases, and 23 bases had no gene match. The chain's CDR3 is CAISDPSRKTGQGNVYEQYF. CDR3 DNA sequence: TGTGCCATCAGTGACCCGTCACGGAAGACTGGACAGGGAAATGTTTACGAGCAGTACTTC.

The V call is TRBV27, the J call TRBJ2-7; 7 bases match TRBD2. The CDR3 contains 16 residues. V gave up 3 bases and J gave up 0 bases; unmatched junction bases: 8. CDR1 and CDR2 from the germline V gene are MNHEY and SMNVEV (reference sequence). The CDR3 sequence: CASSFVGRGSSYEQYF. CDR3 nucleotides: TGTGCCAGCAGTTTCGTGGGGCGGGGGAGCTCCTACGAGCAGTACTTC.

This sequence joins TRBV10-3 and TRBJ2-7; 10 positions agree with TRBD2. The CDR3 has 14 residues. With 8 bases clipped from V and 5 bases from J, the junction kept 9 bases outside the gene matches. Germline lookup yields CDR1 ENHRY and CDR2 SYGVKD. CDR3 coding DNA: TGTGCCATCGGGAGGAGCGGGACTAGCGACGAGCAGTACTTC. It translates to CAIGRSGTSDEQYF.

J is TRBJ2-1 and V is TRBV4-2, with D possibly matching TRBD2 (6 bases). V gave up 4 bases and J gave up 0 bases, with 13 bases separating them. The CDR3 length is 16 residues. The germline V gene encodes CDR1 LGHNA and CDR2 YNFKEQ. The CDR3 bases are TGTGCCAGCAGCCGTCAGCGGGCTAGCTCCTACAATGAGCAGTTCTTC. This codes for CASSRQRASSYNEQFF.

The CDR3 spells CASSEDRGHNSPLHF. CDR3 bases: TGTGCCAGCTCCGAAGACAGGGGGCATAATTCACCCCTCCACTTT. The chain uses TRBV6-5 and TRBJ1-6; 10 bases are a match to TRBD1. This CDR3 has 15 amino acids. Germline CDR1 and CDR2: MNHEY and SVGAGI. V shed 8 bases and J 5 bases; nucleotides not matched to a gene: 6.

The CDR3, as DNA: TGTGCCATCCCACGACAGCGTTACACCAATGAGCAGTTCTTC. This translates into CAIPRQRYTNEQFF. The chain uses TRBV6-1 and TRBJ2-1, with a weak D call TRBD1 (5 bases). The CDR3 extends over 14 amino acids. CDR1 is MNHNS and CDR2 is SASEGT in the germline V gene. V was shortened by 10 bases and J by 6 bases, with 19 bases between the two germline ends.